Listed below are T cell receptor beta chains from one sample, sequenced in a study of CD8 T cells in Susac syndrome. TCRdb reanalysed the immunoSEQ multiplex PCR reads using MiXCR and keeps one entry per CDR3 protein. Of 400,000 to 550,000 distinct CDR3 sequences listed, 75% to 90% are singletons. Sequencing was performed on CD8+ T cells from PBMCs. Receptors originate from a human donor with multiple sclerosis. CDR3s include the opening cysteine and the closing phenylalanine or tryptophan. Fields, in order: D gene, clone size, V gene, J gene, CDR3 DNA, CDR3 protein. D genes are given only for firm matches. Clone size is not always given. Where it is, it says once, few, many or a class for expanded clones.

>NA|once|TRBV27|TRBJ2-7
TGTGCCAGCAGTTTAAGCCCCAGCGATACCCCCTACGAGCAGTACTTC
CASSLSPSDTPYEQYF
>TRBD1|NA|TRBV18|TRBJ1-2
TGTGCCAGCTCACCGTCCGGGACAGCCCCTTCCGGCTACACCTTC
CASSPSGTAPSGYTF
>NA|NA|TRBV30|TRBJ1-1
TGTGCCTGGAGTCTAGGGCCGGGCACTGAAGCTTTCTTT
CAWSLGPGTEAFF
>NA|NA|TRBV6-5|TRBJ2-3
TGTGCCAGCATATTTAAGGATACGCAGTATTTT
CASIFKDTQYF
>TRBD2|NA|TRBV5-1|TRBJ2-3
TGCGCCAGCAGCTCCTGGACTAGCGGGAGGGCGGACCGCACAGATACGCAGTATTTT
CASSSWTSGRADRTDTQYF
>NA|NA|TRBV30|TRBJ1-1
TGTGCCTGGGTGTTGGGGGGCTTGCGCACTGAAGCTTTCTTT
CAWVLGGLRTEAFF
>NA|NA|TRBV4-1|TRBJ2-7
TGCGCCAGCAAGCCCTTTACGGGGGGCGCGGACGAGCAGTACTTC
CASKPFTGGADEQYF
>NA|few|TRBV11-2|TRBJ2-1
TGTGCCAGCAGCTTAATCCCGGGTAATGAGCAGTTCTTC
CASSLIPGNEQFF
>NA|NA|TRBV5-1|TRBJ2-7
TGCGCCAGCAGCTTGTGGGGGAGAATGGTCTACGAGCAGTACTTC
CASSLWGRMVYEQYF
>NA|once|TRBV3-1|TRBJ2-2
TGTGCCAGCAGCCGTTGGGACTTCCAGAACACCGGGGAGCTGTTTTTT
CASSRWDFQNTGELFF
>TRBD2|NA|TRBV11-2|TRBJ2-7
TGTGCCAGCAGCCCCCAGGGAGCGGGGGTATACGAGCAGTACTTC
CASSPQGAGVYEQYF
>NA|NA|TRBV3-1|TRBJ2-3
TGTGCCAGCAGCCAATTGCGGGACCTCGCCACAGATACGCAGTATTTT
CASSQLRDLATDTQYF
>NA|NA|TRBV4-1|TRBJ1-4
TGCGCCAGCAGCCGCAGGGACAATGAAAAACTGTTTTTT
CASSRRDNEKLFF
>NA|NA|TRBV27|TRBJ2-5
TGTGCCAGCAGCAATCTCCCAGGGACCGGTCAAGAGACCCAGTACTTC
CASSNLPGTGQETQYF
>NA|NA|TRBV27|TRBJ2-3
TGTGCCAGCAGTGACTTCTTGACAGATACGCAGTATTTT
CASSDFLTDTQYF
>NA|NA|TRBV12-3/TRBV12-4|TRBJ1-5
TGTGCCAGCAGTTTATGGGGGCCAGATCAGCCCCAGCATTTT
CASSLWGPDQPQHF
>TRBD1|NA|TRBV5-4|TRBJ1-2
TGTGCCAGCAGCTATCCGGGACAGAACTATGGCTACACCTTC
CASSYPGQNYGYTF
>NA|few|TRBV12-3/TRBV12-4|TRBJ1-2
TGTGCCAGCAGTTTGGCACCCTATGGCTACACCTTC
CASSLAPYGYTF
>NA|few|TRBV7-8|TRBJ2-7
TGTGCCAGCAGCTGGACTTATGAGCAGTACTTC
CASSWTYEQYF
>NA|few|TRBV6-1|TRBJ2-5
TGTGCCAGCAGCGGGGACCGAAACCAAGAGACCCAGTACTTC
CASSGDRNQETQYF
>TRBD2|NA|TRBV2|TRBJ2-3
TGTGCCAGCAGTGAACTAGCGGGAGATACGCAGTATTTT
CASSELAGDTQYF
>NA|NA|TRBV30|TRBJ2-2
TGTGCCTGGCAACGAACAAGCCCCACCGGGGAGCTGTTTTTT
CAWQRTSPTGELFF
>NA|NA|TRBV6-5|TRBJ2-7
TGTGCCAGCAGCCCCTCGGGGGGCTGGGACGAGCAGTACTTC
CASSPSGGWDEQYF
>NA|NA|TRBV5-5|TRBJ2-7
TGTGCCAGCAGCTTGTCTAGTTTCTACGAGCAGTACTTC
CASSLSSFYEQYF
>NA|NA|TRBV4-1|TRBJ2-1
TGCGCCAGCAGCCAAGAACAGGTCAATGAGCAGTTCTTC
CASSQEQVNEQFF
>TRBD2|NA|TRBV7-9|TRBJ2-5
TGTGCCAGCAGCCCCCTATTTGGTAGCGGGGAGGCGGAGACCCAGTACTTC
CASSPLFGSGEAETQYF
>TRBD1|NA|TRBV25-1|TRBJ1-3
TGTGCCAGCAGCGTCGGACAGGTTTTCTCTGGAAACACCATATATTTT
CASSVGQVFSGNTIYF
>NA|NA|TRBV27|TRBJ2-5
TGTGCCAGCAGTTCGTATCAAACCGGACTGGGGGGAGAGACCCAGTACTTC
CASSSYQTGLGGETQYF
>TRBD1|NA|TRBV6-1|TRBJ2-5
TGTGCCAGCAGCCAAGACAGGGACAACATGTACCAAGAGACCCAGTACTTC
CASSQDRDNMYQETQYF
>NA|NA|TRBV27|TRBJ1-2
TGTGCCAGCAGTTCACCGGGAGAAAATTTCTATGGCTACACCTTC
CASSSPGENFYGYTF
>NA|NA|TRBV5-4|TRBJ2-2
TGTGCCTTACGCACGGGTAACACCGGGGAGCTGTTTTTT
CALRTGNTGELFF
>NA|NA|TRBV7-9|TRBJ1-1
TGTGCCAGCAGCTTAGCATGGCGCCGTGGATTAGGGGCCGCCGAGAAAGCTTTCTTT
CASSLAWRRGLGAAEKAFF
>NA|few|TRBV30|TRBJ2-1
TGTGCCTGGAGTGTTACAGACAATGAGCAGTTCTTC
CAWSVTDNEQFF
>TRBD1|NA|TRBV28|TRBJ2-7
TGTGCCAGCAGTTTATCTGGGTTGGCAGGGGGCGGTTACGAGCAGTACTTC
CASSLSGLAGGGYEQYF
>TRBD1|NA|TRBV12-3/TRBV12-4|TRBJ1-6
TGTGCCAGCGGGACAGGGGCCTTGTCACCCCTCCACTTT
CASGTGALSPLHF
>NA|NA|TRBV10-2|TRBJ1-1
TGCGCCAGCAGGGCTATTGGCACTGAAGCTTTCTTT
CASRAIGTEAFF
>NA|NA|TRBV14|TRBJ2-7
TGTGCCACCTCCGTGGGGGCAGGCTCCTACGAGCAGTACTTC
CATSVGAGSYEQYF
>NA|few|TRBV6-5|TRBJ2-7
TGTGCCAGCAGTTACTCCTGGGACGCGAGCTCCTACGAGCAGTACTTC
CASSYSWDASSYEQYF
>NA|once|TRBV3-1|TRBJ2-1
TGTGCCAGCAGCCAAGAAAACAGAGACAATGAGCAGTTCTTC
CASSQENRDNEQFF
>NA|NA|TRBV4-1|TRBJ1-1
TGCGCCAGCAGACCAAACAGAGGAAACACTGAAGCTTTCTTT
CASRPNRGNTEAFF